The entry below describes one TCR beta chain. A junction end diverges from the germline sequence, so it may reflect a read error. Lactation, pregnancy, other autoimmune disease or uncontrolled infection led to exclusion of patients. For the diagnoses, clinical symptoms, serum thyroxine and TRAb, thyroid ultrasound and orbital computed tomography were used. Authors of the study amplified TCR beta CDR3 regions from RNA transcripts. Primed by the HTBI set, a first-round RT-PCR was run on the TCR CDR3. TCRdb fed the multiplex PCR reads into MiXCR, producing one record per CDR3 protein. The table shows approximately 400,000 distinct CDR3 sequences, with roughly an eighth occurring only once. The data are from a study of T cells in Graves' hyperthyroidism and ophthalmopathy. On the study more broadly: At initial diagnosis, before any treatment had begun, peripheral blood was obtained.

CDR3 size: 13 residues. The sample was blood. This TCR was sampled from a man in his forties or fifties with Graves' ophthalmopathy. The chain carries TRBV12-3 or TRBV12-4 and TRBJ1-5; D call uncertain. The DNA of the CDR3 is TGTGCCTGCAGTTTGGGAGGGAATCAGCCCCAGCATTTT. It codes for CACSLGGNQPQHF.